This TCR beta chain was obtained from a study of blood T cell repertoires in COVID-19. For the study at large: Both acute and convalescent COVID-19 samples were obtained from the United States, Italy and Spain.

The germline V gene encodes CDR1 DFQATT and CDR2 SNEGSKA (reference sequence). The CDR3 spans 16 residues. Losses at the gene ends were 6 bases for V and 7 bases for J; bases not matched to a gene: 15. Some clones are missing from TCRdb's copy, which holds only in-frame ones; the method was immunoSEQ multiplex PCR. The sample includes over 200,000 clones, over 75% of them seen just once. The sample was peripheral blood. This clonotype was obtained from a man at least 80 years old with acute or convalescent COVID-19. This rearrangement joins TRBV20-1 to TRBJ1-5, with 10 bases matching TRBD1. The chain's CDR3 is CSASPGTGDVGQPQHF. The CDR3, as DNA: TGCAGTGCCAGTCCCGGGACAGGGGACGTAGGACAGCCCCAGCATTTT.